This TCR beta chain was identified in a study of blood T cells in healthy people across ages. J was trimmed by 2 bases and V by 9 bases; bases with no gene match: 5. Germline CDR1 reads SGHTA; CDR2 reads FQGNSA. This CDR3 spans 13 amino acids. This clonotype showed up many times. Every donor provided 9.5 to 10 milliliters of peripheral blood. Sample-barcoded 5' priming and a J-beta primer mix drove a second PCR of 7 to 11 cycles. Carrying 12 random nucleotides, a template-switch adaptor labeled each individual cDNA molecule. TCRdb reprocessed the 5' RACE reads via MiXCR and lists one record per CDR3 protein. The data hold about 1.5 million distinct CDR3 sequences, with 42% observed a single time.

The rearrangement links TRBV7-2 to TRBJ2-7; 9 bases line up with TRBD2. Sequencing input: blood. The receptor was isolated from a woman aged 18 to 35 in good health. In DNA, the CDR3 is TGTGCCAGTTCCCGCGGGAGGGCCTACGAGCAGTACTTC. Its translation is CASSRGRAYEQYF.